A selection of T cell receptor beta chains follows, all from one sample in a study of blood T cell repertoires in COVID-19. Clones were sequenced by immunoSEQ multiplex PCR, and TCRdb holds only the in-frame ones, with some missing. The sample contains 150,000 to 200,000 clones, under 90% of which appear only once. Source material: peripheral blood. These TCRs come from a woman in her seventies with COVID-19, enrolled during active disease. CDR3s include the opening cysteine and the closing phenylalanine or tryptophan. The D gene is left open where the match is weak. The listing skips clone size in some rows; elsewhere it reads once, few, many or a size class.

clone_size | cdr3_length | d_call | j_call | v_call | cdr3_aa | cdr3_nt
- | 16 | - | TRBJ2-6 | TRBV11-1 | CASSLGQASGANVLTF | TGTGCCAGCAGCTTAGGTCAGGCCTCTGGGGCCAACGTCCTGACTTTC
- | 17 | TRBD1 | TRBJ1-4 | TRBV15 | CATSRDDANRGGEKLFF | TGTGCCACCAGCAGAGATGACGCAAACAGGGGGGGTGAAAAACTGTTTTTT
- | 15 | - | TRBJ1-2 | TRBV11-1 | CASSSEPGAENGYTF | TGTGCCAGCAGTTCCGAACCAGGGGCCGAGAATGGCTACACCTTC
- | 15 | TRBD1 | TRBJ1-5 | TRBV4-1 | CASSQEGQVGQPQHF | TGCGCCAGCAGCCAAGAAGGACAGGTCGGTCAGCCCCAGCATTTT
- | 14 | - | TRBJ1-1 | TRBV14 | CASSLRIHSSEAFF | TGTGCCAGCAGCCTCCGGATACATAGCTCTGAAGCTTTCTTT
- | 14 | - | TRBJ2-5 | TRBV2 | CASSHGPRGETQYF | TGTGCCAGCAGTCACGGACCCCGGGGAGAGACCCAGTACTTC
- | 14 | TRBD1 | TRBJ2-7 | TRBV25-1 | CASSARTGNYEQYF | TGTGCCAGCAGTGCGAGGACAGGAAACTACGAGCAGTACTTC
- | 13 | - | TRBJ1-2 | TRBV6-4 | CARPGQPNYGYTF | TGTGCCCGACCAGGACAGCCTAACTATGGCTACACCTTC
- | 16 | TRBD2 | TRBJ2-1 | TRBV5-1 | CASSSRTSGGVNEQFF | TGCGCCAGCAGCTCCCGGACTAGCGGGGGGGTAAATGAGCAGTTCTTC
- | 16 | - | TRBJ2-1 | TRBV11-2 | CASSPRLSGSYNEQFF | TGTGCCAGCAGCCCCCGACTAAGCGGGTCCTACAATGAGCAGTTCTTC
- | 16 | - | TRBJ2-7 | TRBV6-4 | CASTLSPGQDFYEQYF | TGTGCCAGCACCTTGTCGCCGGGACAAGATTTCTACGAGCAGTACTTC
few | 13 | - | TRBJ1-1 | TRBV28 | CASSFAGNTEAFF | TGTGCCAGCAGTTTTGCAGGGAACACTGAAGCTTTCTTT
once | 11 | - | TRBJ2-7 | TRBV29-1 | CSVEGPYEQYF | TGCAGCGTTGAAGGGCCCTACGAGCAGTACTTC
- | 12 | - | TRBJ1-2 | TRBV28 | CASRGVGGAYTF | TGTGCCAGCAGAGGCGTAGGGGGGGCCTACACCTTC
- | 15 | TRBD1 | TRBJ2-5 | TRBV3-1/TRBV3-2 | CASSKDRVGGETQYF | TGTGCCAGCAGCAAGGACAGGGTAGGAGGAGAGACCCAGTACTTC
- | 14 | - | TRBJ2-4 | TRBV2 | CASSPSGGRNIQYF | TGTGCCAGCAGTCCTTCGGGGGGCAGGAACATTCAGTACTTC
once | 13 | - | TRBJ1-6 | TRBV18 | CASSGDPNSPLHF | TGTGCCAGTTCGGGTGATCCGAATTCACCCCTCCACTTT
once | 14 | - | TRBJ2-1 | TRBV19 | CASKRQGLYNEQFF | TGTGCCAGTAAGAGGCAGGGGCTCTACAATGAGCAGTTCTTC
- | 15 | TRBD1 | TRBJ1-6 | TRBV28 | CASSPWDRDNSPLHF | TGTGCCAGCAGTCCATGGGACAGGGATAATTCACCCCTCCACTTT
- | 16 | - | TRBJ1-1 | TRBV19 | CASSIRDRAGGAEAFF | TGTGCCAGTAGTATTCGGGACCGCGCGGGGGGAGCTGAAGCTTTCTTT
- | 14 | - | TRBJ1-5 | TRBV12-1 | CASSFRQYNQPQHF | TGTGCCAGCAGCTTTCGCCAGTACAATCAGCCCCAGCATTTT
- | 16 | - | TRBJ1-2 | TRBV27 | CASRSLLGRLGYGYTF | TGTGCCAGCAGGTCCCTCCTGGGGCGGCTCGGCTATGGCTACACCTTC
- | 15 | - | TRBJ2-3 | TRBV19 | CASSIAGGKGDTQYF | TGTGCCAGTAGTATAGCTGGCGGGAAAGGCGATACGCAGTATTTT
- | 14 | TRBD2 | TRBJ2-7 | TRBV6-2/TRBV6-3 | CASSYFGTNYEQYF | TGTGCCAGCAGTTACTTCGGGACTAACTACGAGCAGTACTTC
- | 15 | - | TRBJ2-5 | TRBV7-8 | CASSSSGTGAETQYF | TGTGCCAGCAGTTCATCCGGGACTGGAGCAGAGACCCAGTACTTC
few | 15 | TRBD1 | TRBJ1-5 | TRBV6-2/TRBV6-3 | CASSTGQGRWQPQHF | TGTGCCAGCAGTACTGGACAGGGACGCTGGCAGCCCCAGCATTTT
- | 13 | - | TRBJ2-2 | TRBV5-1 | CASSLDRTGELFF | TGCGCCAGCAGCTTGGACAGGACCGGGGAGCTGTTTTTT
- | 14 | - | TRBJ1-6 | TRBV5-4 | CASSSRDGVSPLHF | TGTGCCAGCAGCTCCCGAGACGGGGTTTCACCCCTCCACTTT